These T cell receptor beta chains were read from a single sample in a study of CD8+ T cells in alopecia areata. TCRdb keeps only in-frame clones here, not all; method: immunoSEQ multiplex PCR. The sample lists 150,000 or so clones, roughly 61% occurring once. Sequences were derived from CD4+ T cells sorted from blood, sampled at week 0. These receptors originate from a human donor with alopecia areata. Both conserved end residues are part of each CDR3. The D gene is left open where the match is weak. Clone size, where shown, is once, few, many, or a class for clones that have expanded.

V: TRBV4-2; size: .; J: TRBJ2-7; D: .; DNA: TGTGCCAGCAGCCAAGTGGCAGGGGTGTACGAGCAGTACTTC; CDR3: CASSQVAGVYEQYF
V: TRBV7-2; size: few; J: TRBJ2-1; D: TRBD2; DNA: TGTGCCAGCAGCCGGACTAGCGGGGGGGCCTATGAGCAGTTCTTC; CDR3: CASSRTSGGAYEQFF
V: TRBV30; size: .; J: TRBJ1-2; D: .; DNA: TGTGCCTGGTCGACAGCTTATGGCTACACCTTC; CDR3: CAWSTAYGYTF
V: TRBV29-1; size: .; J: TRBJ1-1; D: .; DNA: TGCAGCGTCGGAGGCACTGAAGCTTTCTTT; CDR3: CSVGGTEAFF
V: TRBV20-1; size: .; J: TRBJ2-7; D: .; DNA: TGCAGTGGCAAGGGGAATTACGAGCAGTACTTC; CDR3: CSGKGNYEQYF
V: TRBV9; size: .; J: TRBJ1-2; D: TRBD1; DNA: TGTGCCAGCAGAGAAACAGGGGTTGGAGGCTACACCTTC; CDR3: CASRETGVGGYTF
V: TRBV6-5; size: .; J: TRBJ2-7; D: TRBD1; DNA: TGTGCCAGCAGTTACGGGAGACAGGGACACTACGAGCAGTACTTC; CDR3: CASSYGRQGHYEQYF
V: TRBV11-2; size: once; J: TRBJ2-1; D: .; DNA: TGTGCCAGCAGCTTGCGGCGATCTTACAATGAGCAGTTCTTC; CDR3: CASSLRRSYNEQFF
V: TRBV28; size: .; J: TRBJ2-3; D: TRBD2; DNA: TGTGCCAGCAGTCGAGGGACTAGCGGGGACACAGATACGCAGTATTTT; CDR3: CASSRGTSGDTDTQYF
V: TRBV30; size: few; J: TRBJ1-5; D: .; DNA: TGTGCCTGGAGTGGGGGTATCAGCAATCAGCCCCAGCATTTT; CDR3: CAWSGGISNQPQHF
V: TRBV19; size: .; J: TRBJ1-2; D: .; DNA: TGTGCCAGTAGTATAGCAGGACACGGCTATGGCTACACCTTC; CDR3: CASSIAGHGYGYTF
V: TRBV5-1; size: few; J: TRBJ1-2; D: .; DNA: TGCGCCAGCAGCTGGGACAACAACTATGGCTACACCTTC; CDR3: CASSWDNNYGYTF
V: TRBV4-3; size: .; J: TRBJ2-3; D: .; DNA: TGCGCCAGCAGCCAGTCCCCCGGGACTTCCCGGGGCACAGATACGCAGTATTTT; CDR3: CASSQSPGTSRGTDTQYF
V: TRBV11-2; size: .; J: TRBJ2-1; D: .; DNA: TGTGCCAGCGGCCGAGGGGGGCATTACAATGAGCAGTTCTTC; CDR3: CASGRGGHYNEQFF
V: TRBV2; size: .; J: TRBJ2-1; D: TRBD2; DNA: TGTGCCAGCAGTGCCACTAGCGGGGATAACAATGAGCAGTTCTTC; CDR3: CASSATSGDNNEQFF
V: TRBV18; size: few; J: TRBJ2-2; D: TRBD1; DNA: TGTGCCAGCTCACCTGGGACAGGAGGCACCGGGGAGCTGTTTTTT; CDR3: CASSPGTGGTGELFF
V: TRBV29-1; size: .; J: TRBJ1-5; D: .; DNA: TGCAGCGTTGGTGAACAGCTAAATCAGCCCCAGCATTTT; CDR3: CSVGEQLNQPQHF
V: TRBV5-6; size: few; J: TRBJ1-3; D: .; DNA: TGTGCCAGCAGCAATACAGGGACAATTGGAAACACCATATATTTT; CDR3: CASSNTGTIGNTIYF
V: TRBV11-2; size: .; J: TRBJ1-2; D: .; DNA: TGTGCCAGCAGCTTAGACATCGGGGGATTGGGCTACACCTTC; CDR3: CASSLDIGGLGYTF
V: TRBV7-2; size: .; J: TRBJ1-1; D: .; DNA: TGTGCCAGCAGCCCTAGACGGGGATCTGAAGCTTTCTTT; CDR3: CASSPRRGSEAFF
V: TRBV4-2; size: medium-sized; J: TRBJ2-3; D: .; DNA: TGTGCCAGCAGCCAAGGCGGGGACTTGTACACAGATACGCAGTATTTT; CDR3: CASSQGGDLYTDTQYF
V: TRBV18; size: .; J: TRBJ2-7; D: .; DNA: TGTGCCAGCTCACCCCAGGACAGCTACGAGCAGTACTTC; CDR3: CASSPQDSYEQYF
V: TRBV27; size: once; J: TRBJ2-5; D: .; DNA: TGTGCCAGCAGTTTAGAAAGGGGTGGGGAGACCCAGTACTTC; CDR3: CASSLERGGETQYF
V: TRBV29-1; size: few; J: TRBJ2-7; D: TRBD1; DNA: TGCAGCGCTGGGACAGGGTTGTACGAGCAGTACTTC; CDR3: CSAGTGLYEQYF
V: TRBV12-5; size: few; J: TRBJ1-2; D: TRBD1; DNA: TGTGCTAGTGGCCTGACAGGGGTTAACTATGGCTACACCTTC; CDR3: CASGLTGVNYGYTF
V: TRBV4-3; size: .; J: TRBJ2-1; D: TRBD1; DNA: TGCGCCAGCAGCCAAGATGGGGGACAGGCGGTAGAAGAGCAGTTCTTC; CDR3: CASSQDGGQAVEEQFF
V: TRBV5-4; size: few; J: TRBJ2-5; D: TRBD2; DNA: TGTGCCAGCAGCAAAATAGCGGGGGGGCAAGAGACCCAGTACTTC; CDR3: CASSKIAGGQETQYF
V: TRBV5-4; size: .; J: TRBJ1-2; D: .; DNA: TGTGCCAGCAGCTTGGGGCAGTATGGCTACACCTTC; CDR3: CASSLGQYGYTF
V: TRBV7-9; size: .; J: TRBJ1-1; D: .; DNA: TGTGCCAGCAGCTTAAGGGCTGAAGCTTTCTTT; CDR3: CASSLRAEAFF
V: TRBV23-1; size: few; J: TRBJ1-1; D: .; DNA: TGCGCCAGCTCCCTGGACAGAATGAACACTGAAGCTTTCTTT; CDR3: CASSLDRMNTEAFF
V: TRBV29-1; size: .; J: TRBJ1-2; D: .; DNA: TGCAGCGGGGATGGACTTTCAAGGGTCAACTATGGCTACACCTTC; CDR3: CSGDGLSRVNYGYTF